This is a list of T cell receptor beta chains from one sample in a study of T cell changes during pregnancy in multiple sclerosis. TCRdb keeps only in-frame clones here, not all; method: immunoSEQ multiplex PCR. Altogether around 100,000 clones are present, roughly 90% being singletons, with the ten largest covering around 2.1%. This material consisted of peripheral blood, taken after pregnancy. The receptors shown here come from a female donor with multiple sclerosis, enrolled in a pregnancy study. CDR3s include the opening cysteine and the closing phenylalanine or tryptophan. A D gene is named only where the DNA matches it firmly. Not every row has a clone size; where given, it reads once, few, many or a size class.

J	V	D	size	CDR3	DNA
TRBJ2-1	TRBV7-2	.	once	CASSLGQTYNEQFF	TGTGCCAGCAGCTTAGGTCAGACCTACAATGAGCAGTTCTTC
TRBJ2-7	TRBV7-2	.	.	CASSRANYEQYF	TGTGCCAGCAGCCGCGCTAACTACGAGCAGTACTTC
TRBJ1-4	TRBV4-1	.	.	CASSRTETTNEKLFF	TGCGCCAGCAGCAGAACAGAGACAACTAATGAAAAACTGTTTTTT
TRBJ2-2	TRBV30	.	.	CAWGGSIITGELFF	TGTGCCTGGGGGGGCAGTATTATAACCGGGGAGCTGTTTTTT
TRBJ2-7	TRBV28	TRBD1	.	CASTSPGQGTYEQYF	TGTGCCAGCACTTCTCCGGGACAGGGAACCTACGAGCAGTACTTC
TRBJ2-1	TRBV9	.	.	CASSVDQGRLNEQFF	TGTGCCAGCAGCGTTGACCAGGGCCGACTTAATGAGCAGTTCTTC
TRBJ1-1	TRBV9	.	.	CASSVAPGNTEAFF	TGTGCCAGCAGCGTAGCTCCGGGAAACACTGAAGCTTTCTTT
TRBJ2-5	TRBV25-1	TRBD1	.	CASSARDRGETQYF	TGTGCCAGCAGTGCCCGGGACAGGGGAGAGACCCAGTACTTC
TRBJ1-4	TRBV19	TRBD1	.	CASSIGQGRTNEKLFF	TGTGCCAGTAGTATAGGACAGGGGAGGACTAATGAAAAACTGTTTTTT
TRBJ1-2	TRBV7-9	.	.	CASSSQGRGGYTF	TGTGCCAGCAGCTCCCAGGGCAGGGGTGGCTACACCTTC
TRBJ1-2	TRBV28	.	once	CASSFPGNYGYTF	TGTGCCAGCAGTTTTCCAGGGAACTATGGCTACACCTTC
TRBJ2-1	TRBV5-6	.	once	CASSSALGGPNEQFF	TGTGCCAGCAGCTCGGCCCTCGGGGGGCCAAATGAGCAGTTCTTC
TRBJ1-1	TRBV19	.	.	CASSIAGYNAEAFF	TGTGCCAGTAGTATAGCCGGGTATAACGCTGAAGCTTTCTTT
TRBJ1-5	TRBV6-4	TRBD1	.	CASSDTQGAFDFAGNQPQHF	TGTGCCAGCAGTGACACACAGGGGGCATTCGATTTCGCCGGCAATCAGCCCCAGCATTTT
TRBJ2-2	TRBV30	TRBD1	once	CAWSVGRGRGNAGELFF	TGTGCCTGGAGTGTAGGCAGGGGGCGCGGGAACGCCGGGGAGCTGTTTTTT
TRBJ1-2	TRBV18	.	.	CASSPGFAGPRYGYTF	TGTGCCAGCTCACCGGGGTTCGCAGGGCCAAGATATGGCTACACCTTC
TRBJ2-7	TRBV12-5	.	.	CASGSRGFYEQYF	TGTGCTAGTGGTTCGCGGGGTTTCTACGAGCAGTACTTC
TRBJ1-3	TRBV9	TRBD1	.	CASSGAGGSGNTIYF	TGTGCCAGCAGCGGGGCAGGGGGTTCTGGAAACACCATATATTTT
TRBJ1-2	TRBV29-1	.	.	CSVRDVGSYGYTF	TGCAGCGTCCGGGACGTCGGGAGTTATGGCTACACCTTC
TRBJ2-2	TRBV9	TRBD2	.	CASSVGLAGGGDTGELFF	TGTGCCAGCAGCGTCGGACTAGCGGGGGGAGGGGACACCGGGGAGCTGTTTTTT
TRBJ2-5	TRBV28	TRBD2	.	CASTLGGEETQYF	TGTGCCAGCACCCTCGGGGGGGAAGAGACCCAGTACTTC
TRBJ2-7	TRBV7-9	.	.	CASSFSRDSSEQYF	TGTGCCAGCAGCTTTTCGCGGGACAGTTCCGAGCAGTACTTC
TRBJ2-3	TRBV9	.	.	CASSVAPSGGGTDTQYF	TGTGCCAGCAGCGTGGCACCGAGTGGAGGGGGCACAGATACGCAGTATTTT
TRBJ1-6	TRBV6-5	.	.	CASSYSRESYNSPLHF	TGTGCCAGCAGTTACTCGAGGGAATCCTATAATTCACCCCTCCACTTT
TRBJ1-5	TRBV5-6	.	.	CASSSFQGTSNQPQHF	TGTGCCAGCAGCTCGTTCCAGGGAACGAGCAATCAGCCCCAGCATTTT
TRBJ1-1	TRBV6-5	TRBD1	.	CASRSSGGRAFF	TGTGCCAGCAGGTCATCAGGGGGCAGAGCTTTCTTT
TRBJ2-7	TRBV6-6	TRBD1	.	CASSYVGTGSNEQYF	TGTGCCAGCAGTTACGTCGGGACAGGGTCAAACGAGCAGTACTTC
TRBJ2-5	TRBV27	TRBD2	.	CASSLLGLAGAETQYF	TGTGCCAGCAGTTTATTAGGCCTAGCGGGAGCAGAGACCCAGTACTTC
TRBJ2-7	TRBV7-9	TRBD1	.	CASSLPGQGLYEQYF	TGTGCCAGCAGCTTACCGGGACAGGGACTCTACGAGCAGTACTTC
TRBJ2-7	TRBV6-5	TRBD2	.	CASSYKAGGPREQYF	TGTGCCAGCAGTTACAAGGCGGGAGGGCCGCGGGAGCAGTACTTC
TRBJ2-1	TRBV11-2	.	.	CASSLARRGQFF	TGTGCCAGCAGCTTAGCAAGGAGGGGGCAGTTCTTC
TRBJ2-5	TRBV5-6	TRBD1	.	CASSGAGTGETQYF	TGTGCCAGCAGCGGGGCTGGGACAGGAGAGACCCAGTACTTC
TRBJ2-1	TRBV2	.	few	CASSGISYNEQFF	TGTGCCAGCTCGGGAATCTCCTACAATGAGCAGTTCTTC
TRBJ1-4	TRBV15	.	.	CATSSRGAGEKLFF	TGTGCCACCAGCAGTCGGGGGGCCGGTGAAAAACTGTTTTTT
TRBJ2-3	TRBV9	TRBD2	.	CASSVDLAGGLDDTQYF	TGTGCCAGCAGCGTGGACCTAGCGGGAGGGCTGGACGATACGCAGTATTTT
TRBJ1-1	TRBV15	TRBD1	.	CATSRGGDRGRDEAFF	TGTGCCACCAGCAGAGGAGGGGACAGGGGGCGGGATGAAGCTTTCTTT
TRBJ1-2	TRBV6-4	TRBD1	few	CATSPGGTVFGYTF	TGTGCCACCTCTCCTGGGGGGACAGTGTTTGGCTACACCTTC
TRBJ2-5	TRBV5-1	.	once	CASSFTAASETQYF	TGCGCCAGCAGCTTCACAGCGGCATCAGAGACCCAGTACTTC
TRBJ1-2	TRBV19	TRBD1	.	CASSILSGQGLYGYTF	TGTGCCAGTAGTATACTCTCGGGACAGGGTTTATATGGCTACACCTTC
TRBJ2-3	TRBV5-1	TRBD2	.	CASSLELAGGDTQYF	TGCGCCAGCAGCTTAGAACTAGCGGGGGGAGATACGCAGTATTTT
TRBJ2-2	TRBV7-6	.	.	CASSGQGTWELFF	TGTGCCAGCAGCGGGCAGGGGACCTGGGAGCTGTTTTTT
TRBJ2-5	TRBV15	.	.	CATSRQVQRETQYF	TGTGCCACCAGCCGACAGGTCCAGCGAGAGACCCAGTACTTC
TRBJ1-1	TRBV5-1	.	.	CASSRGLNTEAFF	TGCGCCAGCAGCCGGGGTCTGAACACTGAAGCTTTCTTT
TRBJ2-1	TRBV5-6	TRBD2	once	CASSFSERENEQFF	TGTGCCAGCAGCTTTTCGGAGCGGGAGAATGAGCAGTTCTTC
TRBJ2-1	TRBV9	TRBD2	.	CASSPTPGTSGRAGNEQFF	TGTGCCAGCAGCCCTACCCCCGGGACTAGCGGGAGGGCTGGCAATGAGCAGTTCTTC
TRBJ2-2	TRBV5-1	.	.	CASSFSGFPGELFF	TGCGCCAGCAGCTTCAGCGGATTTCCCGGGGAGCTGTTTTTT
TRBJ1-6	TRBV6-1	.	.	CASSDSDKFTLHF	TGTGCCAGCAGTGACTCAGACAAGTTTACCCTCCACTTT
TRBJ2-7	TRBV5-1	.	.	CASRTDSNTYEQYF	TGCGCCAGCAGAACGGACTCAAACACCTACGAGCAGTACTTC
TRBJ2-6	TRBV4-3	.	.	CASSQDSSGANVLTF	TGCGCCAGCAGCCAAGATAGCTCTGGGGCCAACGTCCTGACTTTC
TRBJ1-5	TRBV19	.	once	CASSIVTGQANSNQPQHF	TGTGCCAGTAGTATAGTCACAGGGCAAGCTAATAGCAATCAGCCCCAGCATTTT
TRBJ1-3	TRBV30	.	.	CAWSAGGNTIYF	TGTGCCTGGAGTGCAGGGGGAAACACCATATATTTT
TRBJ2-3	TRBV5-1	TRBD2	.	CASSPLAGGVADTQYF	TGCGCCAGCAGCCCTCTGGCGGGAGGGGTTGCAGATACGCAGTATTTT
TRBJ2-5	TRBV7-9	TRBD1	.	CASSKGQIGETQYF	TGTGCCAGCAGCAAGGGACAGATAGGAGAGACCCAGTACTTC
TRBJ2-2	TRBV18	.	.	CASSPLDPGELFF	TGTGCCAGCTCACCCCTAGATCCCGGGGAGCTGTTTTTT
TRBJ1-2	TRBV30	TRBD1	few	CAWSGDRVKGYTF	TGTGCCTGGAGTGGGGACAGGGTGAAGGGCTACACCTTC
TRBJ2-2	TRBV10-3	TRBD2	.	CAISERIAGNTGELFF	TGTGCCATCAGTGAGAGAATAGCGGGGAACACCGGGGAGCTGTTTTTT
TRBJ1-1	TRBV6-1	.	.	CATLEAFF	TGTGCCACCCTAGAAGCTTTCTTT
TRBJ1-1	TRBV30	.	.	CAWSVSGEAFF	TGTGCCTGGAGTGTATCGGGGGAAGCTTTCTTT
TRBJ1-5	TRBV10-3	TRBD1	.	CAISEDRASNQPQHF	TGTGCCATCAGTGAGGACAGGGCAAGCAATCAGCCCCAGCATTTT